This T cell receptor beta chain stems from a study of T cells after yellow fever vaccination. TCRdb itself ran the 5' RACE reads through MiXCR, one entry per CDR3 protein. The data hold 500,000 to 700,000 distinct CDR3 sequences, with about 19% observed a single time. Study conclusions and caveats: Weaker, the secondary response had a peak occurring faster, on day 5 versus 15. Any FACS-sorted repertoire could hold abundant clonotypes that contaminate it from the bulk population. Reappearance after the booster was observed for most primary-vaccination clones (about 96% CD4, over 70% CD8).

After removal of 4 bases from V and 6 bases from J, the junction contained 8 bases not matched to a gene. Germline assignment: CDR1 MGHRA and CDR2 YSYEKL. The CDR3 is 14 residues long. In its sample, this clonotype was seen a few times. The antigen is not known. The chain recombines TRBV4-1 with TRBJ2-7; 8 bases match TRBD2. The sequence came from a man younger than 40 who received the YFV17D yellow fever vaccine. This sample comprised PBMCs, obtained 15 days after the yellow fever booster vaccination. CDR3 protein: CASSPQAGVFEQYF. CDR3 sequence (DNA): TGCGCCAGCAGCCCCCAAGCGGGAGTTTTCGAGCAGTACTTC.